A selection of T cell receptor beta chains follows, all from one sample in a study of shared clonotypes between healthy human individuals. The protocol was immunoSEQ multiplex PCR, while the TCRdb copy is restricted to in-frame clones and leaves out a portion. The profile covers about 680,000 clones, with roughly 72% appearing a single time and around 2% taken by the ten largest. The sample consisted of memory CD4+ T cells sorted from blood. The source is a woman aged 25 to 39 in good health. Each CDR3 is given with its conserved first and last residue. D genes are given only for firm matches. Expanded clones are given a class, and other clones once, few, many or no size at all.

TRBJ1-5	few	NA	TRBV11-2	CASSLDSGNNQPQHF	TGTGCCAGCAGCTTAGACTCAGGGAACAATCAGCCCCAGCATTTT
TRBJ2-2	NA	NA	TRBV6-1	CASRDFPPGELFF	TGTGCCAGCAGAGACTTTCCCCCCGGGGAGCTGTTTTTT
TRBJ1-1	once	NA	TRBV6-6	CASSYRGDTEAFF	TGTGCCAGCAGTTACAGGGGTGACACTGAAGCTTTCTTT
TRBJ2-3	NA	NA	TRBV19	CASSMAGSTDTQYF	TGTGCCAGTAGTATGGCTGGATCCACAGATACGCAGTATTTT
TRBJ2-7	NA	NA	TRBV5-4	CASSGGDEQYF	TGTGCCAGCAGCGGTGGGGACGAGCAGTACTTC
TRBJ1-5	NA	NA	TRBV30	CAWSVSDSNQPQHF	TGTGCCTGGAGTGTATCCGATAGCAATCAGCCCCAGCATTTT
TRBJ1-2	NA	NA	TRBV4-2	CASSLRGTADWYGYTF	TGTGCCAGCAGCTTGCGCGGGACTGCCGACTGGTATGGCTACACCTTC
TRBJ1-1	few	NA	TRBV29-1	CSVRMGNTEAFF	TGCAGCGTACGAATGGGGAACACTGAAGCTTTCTTT
TRBJ2-7	NA	NA	TRBV30	CAWSVRARSYEQYF	TGTGCCTGGAGTGTAAGGGCCCGATCCTACGAGCAGTACTTC
TRBJ2-2	NA	TRBD2	TRBV5-1	CASSSAKREAGELFF	TGCGCCAGCAGCTCCGCCAAGCGGGAGGCCGGGGAGCTGTTTTTT
TRBJ2-7	NA	NA	TRBV6-6	CASRTAPGGENEQYF	TGTGCCAGCAGGACCGCCCCGGGGGGCGAGAACGAGCAGTACTTC
TRBJ2-2	NA	NA	TRBV7-6	CASSSNTRTGELFF	TGTGCCAGCAGCTCAAACACCCGGACCGGGGAGCTGTTTTTT
TRBJ2-3	NA	NA	TRBV5-1	CASSLGNSLDADTQYF	TGCGCCAGCAGCTTGGGGAATAGTCTTGACGCAGATACGCAGTATTTT
TRBJ1-5	NA	TRBD1	TRBV6-1	CASNPGQGNQPQHF	TGTGCCAGCAATCCGGGACAGGGGAATCAGCCCCAGCATTTT
TRBJ2-2	NA	NA	TRBV2	CASTRERVNTGELFF	TGTGCCAGCACCCGGGAGCGGGTTAACACCGGGGAGCTGTTTTTT
TRBJ1-2	NA	NA	TRBV19	CASTGALRDYGYTF	TGTGCCAGTACAGGGGCTCTAAGGGACTATGGCTACACCTTC
TRBJ2-1	NA	TRBD2	TRBV7-3	CASSLTSGSNNEQFF	TGTGCCAGCAGCCTGACTAGCGGGAGCAACAATGAGCAGTTCTTC
TRBJ1-2	NA	NA	TRBV28	CASSLGVNYGYTF	TGTGCCAGCAGTTTGGGGGTTAACTATGGCTACACCTTC
TRBJ2-3	few	TRBD1	TRBV7-9	CASSLDVQGATDTQYF	TGTGCCAGCAGCTTAGATGTACAGGGGGCTACAGATACGCAGTATTTT
TRBJ1-5	once	TRBD1	TRBV11-3	CASSLSGTGDQPQHF	TGTGCCAGCAGCTTATCCGGGACAGGGGATCAGCCCCAGCATTTT
TRBJ2-7	NA	NA	TRBV6-5	CASRVARVSSYEQYF	TGTGCCAGCAGGGTCGCCAGGGTTTCCTCCTACGAGCAGTACTTC
TRBJ1-2	NA	NA	TRBV2	CASSADQGYGYTF	TGTGCCAGCAGTGCAGATCAGGGGTATGGCTACACCTTC
TRBJ2-5	NA	TRBD1	TRBV6-1	CASSPGQGQETQYF	TGTGCCAGCAGCCCGGGACAGGGACAAGAGACCCAGTACTTC
TRBJ2-6	once	NA	TRBV6-1	CASSGTSGTSSSGANVLTF	TGTGCCAGCAGTGGAACTTCCGGGACTTCATCGTCTGGGGCCAACGTCCTGACTTTC
TRBJ2-1	NA	NA	TRBV5-1	CASRSLSRLDEQFF	TGCGCCAGCAGATCCTTGTCGAGGTTGGATGAGCAGTTCTTC
TRBJ2-3	NA	NA	TRBV6-1	CAISDRASADTQYF	TGTGCCATCTCGGACCGGGCCTCGGCAGATACGCAGTATTTT
TRBJ1-5	NA	TRBD1	TRBV6-6	CASSIQQGAEQPQHF	TGTGCCAGCAGTATACAACAGGGGGCAGAACAGCCCCAGCATTTT
TRBJ1-2	NA	TRBD1	TRBV5-1	CASSLAADRGNGYTF	TGCGCCAGCAGCTTGGCCGCCGACAGGGGCAATGGCTACACCTTC
TRBJ2-2	few	NA	TRBV6-6	CASQGGSIDTGELFF	TGTGCCAGCCAAGGGGGGAGCATTGACACCGGGGAGCTGTTTTTT
TRBJ2-2	NA	TRBD1	TRBV5-1	CASSSGTEGTGELFF	TGCGCCAGCAGCTCCGGGACAGAAGGAACCGGGGAGCTGTTTTTT
TRBJ2-7	NA	NA	TRBV5-1	CASSLDKRNTYEQYF	TGCGCCAGCAGCTTGGACAAGCGGAACACCTACGAGCAGTACTTC
TRBJ1-1	NA	TRBD1	TRBV5-1	CASSSPTGSQTEAFF	TGCGCCAGCAGCTCACCGACAGGGTCTCAAACTGAAGCTTTCTTT
TRBJ1-5	NA	TRBD1	TRBV19	CASRRGQGRGNQPQHF	TGTGCCAGTAGACGGGGACAGGGGCGAGGCAATCAGCCCCAGCATTTT
TRBJ2-7	NA	NA	TRBV4-1	CASSQVPSGDITYEQYF	TGCGCCAGCAGCCAAGTCCCCTCAGGGGACATCACCTACGAGCAGTACTTC
TRBJ1-5	NA	NA	TRBV25-1	CASSGLGQPQHF	TGTGCCAGCAGTGGATTGGGGCAGCCCCAGCATTTT
TRBJ2-7	NA	NA	TRBV20-1	CSARAHEQYF	TGCAGTGCTAGGGCGCACGAGCAGTACTTC
TRBJ2-1	NA	NA	TRBV6-4	CASSDGGSNEQFF	TGTGCCAGCAGTGATGGGGGAAGCAATGAGCAGTTCTTC
TRBJ1-4	NA	NA	TRBV5-1	CASSLAGYRAGNEKLFF	TGCGCCAGCAGCTTGGCGGGGTACAGGGCTGGTAATGAAAAACTGTTTTTT
TRBJ2-5	NA	NA	TRBV7-6	CASSLFSGTGGETQYF	TGTGCCAGCAGCTTATTTTCGGGGACTGGGGGAGAGACCCAGTACTTC
TRBJ2-1	NA	NA	TRBV30	CAWDRGISTNEQFF	TGTGCCTGGGATAGGGGAATTTCTACCAATGAGCAGTTCTTC